These T cell receptor beta chains were read from a single sample in a study of CD8 T cells in ankylosing spondylitis. MiXCR was run by TCRdb on the 5' RACE reads, yielding one entry per CDR3 protein. The data show a few hundred thousand distinct CDR3 sequences, 20% to 25% seen once. Material for sequencing was blood, either unsorted or a sorted T cell fraction (not recorded which). These TCRs come from a male donor with ankylosing spondylitis. Both conserved end residues are part of each CDR3. The D gene is left open where the match is weak. Where a row states a size, it is once, few, many or the class of an expanded clone; other rows omit it.

D gene: -
V gene: TRBV6-1
J gene: TRBJ2-3
clone size: -
CDR3 protein: CASTITGGGSDTQYF
CDR3 DNA: TGTGCCAGCACTATTACTGGGGGCGGGTCAGATACGCAGTATTTT

D gene: -
V gene: TRBV20-1
J gene: TRBJ1-1
clone size: -
CDR3 protein: CSASGGVVEAFF
CDR3 DNA: TGCAGTGCTAGTGGGGGGGTAGTTGAAGCTTTCTTT

D gene: -
V gene: TRBV9
J gene: TRBJ2-7
clone size: few
CDR3 protein: CASSAGTHSYEQYF
CDR3 DNA: TGTGCCAGCAGTGCCGGGACTCACTCCTACGAGCAGTACTTC

D gene: -
V gene: TRBV7-9
J gene: TRBJ1-1
clone size: few
CDR3 protein: CASSAGGHMNTEAFF
CDR3 DNA: TGTGCCAGCAGCGCTGGCGGACACATGAACACTGAAGCTTTCTTT

D gene: TRBD1
V gene: TRBV12-3/TRBV12-4
J gene: TRBJ2-7
clone size: many
CDR3 protein: CASSSGQGSEQYF
CDR3 DNA: TGTGCCAGCAGTTCGGGACAGGGGTCCGAGCAGTACTTC

D gene: -
V gene: TRBV7-2
J gene: TRBJ2-3
clone size: -
CDR3 protein: CASSLIAADTQYF
CDR3 DNA: TGTGCCAGCAGCTTAATTGCGGCTGATACGCAGTATTTT

D gene: TRBD2
V gene: TRBV2
J gene: TRBJ2-7
clone size: -
CDR3 protein: CASRGLSGRAGEQYF
CDR3 DNA: TGTGCCAGCAGGGGACTTAGCGGGAGGGCCGGGGAGCAGTACTTC

D gene: -
V gene: TRBV5-1
J gene: TRBJ2-1
clone size: few
CDR3 protein: CASSPLAAPNEQFF
CDR3 DNA: TGCGCCAGCAGCCCCTTAGCGGCTCCCAATGAGCAGTTCTTC

D gene: TRBD2
V gene: TRBV24-1
J gene: TRBJ2-3
clone size: -
CDR3 protein: CATRASGRATDTQYF
CDR3 DNA: TGTGCCACCAGGGCTAGCGGGAGGGCCACAGATACGCAGTATTTT

D gene: -
V gene: TRBV6-2/TRBV6-3
J gene: TRBJ1-3
clone size: once
CDR3 protein: CASSSSGSSGTIYF
CDR3 DNA: TGTGCCAGCAGTTCGTCGGGGAGTAGCGGCACCATATATTTT

D gene: -
V gene: TRBV12-3/TRBV12-4
J gene: TRBJ2-6
clone size: -
CDR3 protein: CASSQLRANVLTF
CDR3 DNA: TGTGCCAGCTCCCAGCTGCGGGCCAACGTCCTGACTTTC

D gene: -
V gene: TRBV11-3
J gene: TRBJ2-1
clone size: -
CDR3 protein: CASSFVGGAFDNEQFF
CDR3 DNA: TGTGCCAGCAGCTTTGTAGGGGGGGCTTTTGACAATGAGCAGTTCTTC

D gene: TRBD1
V gene: TRBV7-2
J gene: TRBJ2-7
clone size: few
CDR3 protein: CASSLVSGQGHREQYF
CDR3 DNA: TGTGCCAGCAGCTTAGTATCTGGACAGGGCCATCGGGAGCAGTACTTC

D gene: TRBD1
V gene: TRBV11-2
J gene: TRBJ1-4
clone size: few
CDR3 protein: CASSLGQGAEKLFF
CDR3 DNA: TGTGCCAGCAGCCTTGGACAGGGGGCGGAGAAACTGTTTTTT

D gene: -
V gene: TRBV5-1
J gene: TRBJ1-1
clone size: few
CDR3 protein: CASSLVMRSTEAFF
CDR3 DNA: TGCGCCAGCAGCTTGGTTATGCGATCCACTGAAGCTTTCTTT

D gene: -
V gene: TRBV10-3
J gene: TRBJ2-7
clone size: -
CDR3 protein: CAISQGLPREQYF
CDR3 DNA: TGTGCCATCAGCCAGGGACTGCCGCGCGAGCAGTACTTC

D gene: -
V gene: TRBV20-1
J gene: TRBJ1-1
clone size: -
CDR3 protein: CSARGDTTNTVAFF
CDR3 DNA: TGCAGTGCTAGAGGTGACACTACGAACACTGTAGCTTTCTTT

D gene: -
V gene: TRBV10-2
J gene: TRBJ2-7
clone size: -
CDR3 protein: CASSVDNEQYF
CDR3 DNA: TGCGCCAGCAGTGTTGACAACGAGCAGTACTTC

D gene: TRBD2
V gene: TRBV29-1
J gene: TRBJ2-3
clone size: -
CDR3 protein: CSVDLAGGTDTQYF
CDR3 DNA: TGCAGCGTTGATCTAGCGGGAGGAACAGATACGCAGTATTTT